The sequence of this T cell receptor beta chain was determined in a study of molecular identifiers for immune sequencing clone quantification. Overall study results and limits: In naive cells, clones above 20 RNA copies held under 1% of molecules, whereas in effector cells they held over 97%. Clone sizes could be underestimated for highly expanded clones when identical TCR molecules share a barcode.

Previously published methods and listed TCR primers were used for the bulk TCR libraries. TCRdb processed the PCR reads anew with MiXCR; each CDR3 protein has one entry. This table holds a few hundred thousand distinct CDR3 sequences, about 22% found once. Germline V gives CDR1 SEHNR, CDR2 FQNEAQ (reference sequence). The germline V and J ends were trimmed by 3 bases and 5 bases, with 16 bases remaining between them. This CDR3 has 15 amino acids. This clonotype has a count of ten or more. Its target is unknown. The chain couples TRBV7-9 to TRBJ2-5; no definite D call. This clonotype was obtained from a human donor in good health. Some libraries in this study had Jurkat cell RNA spiked in. Sequenced sample: naive CD8+ T cells from blood, with Jurkat cell RNA spiked in. The subset: FACS-sorted CD8+CD4-CCR7+CD45RA+ naive T cells. This CDR3 reads CASSFMVGNSETQYF. CDR3 nucleotides: TGTGCCAGCAGCTTTATGGTGGGGAATTCGGAGACCCAGTACTTC.